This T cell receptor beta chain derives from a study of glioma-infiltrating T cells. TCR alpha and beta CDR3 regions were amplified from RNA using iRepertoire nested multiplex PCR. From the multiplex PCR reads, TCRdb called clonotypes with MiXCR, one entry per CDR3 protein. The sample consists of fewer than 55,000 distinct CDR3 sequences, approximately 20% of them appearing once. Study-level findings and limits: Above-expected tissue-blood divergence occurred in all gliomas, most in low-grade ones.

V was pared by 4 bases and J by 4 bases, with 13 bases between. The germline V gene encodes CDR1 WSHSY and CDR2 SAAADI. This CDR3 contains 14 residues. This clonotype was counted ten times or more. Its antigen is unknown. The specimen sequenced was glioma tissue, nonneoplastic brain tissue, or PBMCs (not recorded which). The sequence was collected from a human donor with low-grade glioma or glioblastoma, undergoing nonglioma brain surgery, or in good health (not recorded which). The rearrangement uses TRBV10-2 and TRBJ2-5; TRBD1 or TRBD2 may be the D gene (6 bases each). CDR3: CASSGFGGLETQYF. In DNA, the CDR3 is TGCGCCAGCAGTGGGTTTGGGGGGCTAGAGACCCAGTACTTC.